This TCR beta chain was observed in a study of blood T cell repertoires in COVID-19. Study as a whole: Spain, Italy and the United States supplied samples that represented acute and convalescent COVID-19.

Per the original data handling: For nucleated cells, counts were estimated from reference gene primer amplification. This table comes from immunoSEQ multiplex PCR, and its TCRdb copy is limited to in-frame clones, with some not included. V, J and clone size reflect that table, while D and trimming were determined from the DNA. Here the sample spans approximately 120,000 clones, roughly 81% being singletons. The V gene lost 0 bases and the J gene lost 7 bases, with 8 bases spanning the gap. Germline loops: CDR1 LGHDT, CDR2 YNNKEL (reference sequence). The CDR3 loop spans 13 amino acids. The V and J genes are TRBV3-1 (or the pseudogene TRBV3-2) and TRBJ2-3; tentative D call: TRBD1 (6 bases). This clonotype was sampled from a human donor in a cohort sampled during active COVID-19. Sequencing was done on a sample of peripheral blood. The CDR3 protein is CASSQEGTHTQYF. The CDR3 coding sequence is TGTGCCAGCAGCCAAGAAGGGACACATACGCAGTATTTT.